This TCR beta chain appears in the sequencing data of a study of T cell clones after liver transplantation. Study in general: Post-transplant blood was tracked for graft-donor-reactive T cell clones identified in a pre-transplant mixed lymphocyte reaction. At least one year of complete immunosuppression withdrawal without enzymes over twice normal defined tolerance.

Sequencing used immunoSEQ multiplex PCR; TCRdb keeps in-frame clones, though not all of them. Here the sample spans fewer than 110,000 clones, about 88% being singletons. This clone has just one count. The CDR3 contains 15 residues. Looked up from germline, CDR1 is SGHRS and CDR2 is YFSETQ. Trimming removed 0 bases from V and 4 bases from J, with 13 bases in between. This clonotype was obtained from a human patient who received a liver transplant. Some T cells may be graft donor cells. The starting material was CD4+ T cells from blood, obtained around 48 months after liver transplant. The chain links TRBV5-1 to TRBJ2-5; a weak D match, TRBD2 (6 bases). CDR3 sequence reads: CASSLDGLLSETQYF. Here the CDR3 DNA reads TGCGCCAGCAGCTTGGATGGACTATTATCAGAGACCCAGTACTTC. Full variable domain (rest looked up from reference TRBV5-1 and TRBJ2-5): KAGVTQTPRYLIKTRGQQVTLSCSPISGHRSVSWYQQTPGQGLQFLFEYFSETQRNKGNFPGRFSGRQFSNSRSEMNVSTLELGDSALYLCASSLDGLLSETQYFGPGTRLLVL.